This TCR beta chain was obtained from a study of T cell responses to AZD1222 COVID-19 vaccine. Looked up from germline, CDR1 is SNHLY and CDR2 is FYNNEI. With 7 bases clipped from V and 1 base from J, the junction kept 4 bases outside the gene matches. The CDR3 sequence is 14 residues long. Study-wide points: Only after the peak T cell response were repertoires sampled. Across the whole spike, CD4 TCRs peaked at regions 160-218 and 743-854. Spike-specific TCR depth and breadth grew after two AZD1222 doses. Recipients of AZD1222 seropositive at baseline numbered only 6 or 7.

Comment on this clone: The antigen remains unidentified.

TCRdb's copy holds only in-frame clones and misses some; the assay was immunoSEQ multiplex PCR. The sample includes roughly 270,000 clones, roughly 93% seen only once; the top ten take approximately 0.52%. V usage is TRBV2 and J usage is TRBJ2-3; the match to TRBD1 covers 8 bases. The source of this sequence is an adult who received the AZD1222 COVID-19 vaccine. Specimen: peripheral blood, collected 28 days after the second AZD1222 dose. The CDR3 bases are TGTGCCAGCACTCAGGACAGGGGCACAGATACGCAGTATTTT. It yields the protein CASTQDRGTDTQYF.